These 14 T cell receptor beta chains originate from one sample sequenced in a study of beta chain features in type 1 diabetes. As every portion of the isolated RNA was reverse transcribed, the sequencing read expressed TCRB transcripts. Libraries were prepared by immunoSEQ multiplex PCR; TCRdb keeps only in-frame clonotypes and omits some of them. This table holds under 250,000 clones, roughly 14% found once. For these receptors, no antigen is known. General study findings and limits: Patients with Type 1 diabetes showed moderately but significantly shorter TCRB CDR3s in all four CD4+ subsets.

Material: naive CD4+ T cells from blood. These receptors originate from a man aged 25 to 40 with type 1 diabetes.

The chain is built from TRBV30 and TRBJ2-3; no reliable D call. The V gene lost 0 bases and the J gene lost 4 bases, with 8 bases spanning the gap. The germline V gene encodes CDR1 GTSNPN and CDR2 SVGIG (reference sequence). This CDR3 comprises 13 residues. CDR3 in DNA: TGTGCCTGGAGTGTACAGAGAGCAGATACGCAGTATTTT. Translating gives CAWSVQRADTQYF.

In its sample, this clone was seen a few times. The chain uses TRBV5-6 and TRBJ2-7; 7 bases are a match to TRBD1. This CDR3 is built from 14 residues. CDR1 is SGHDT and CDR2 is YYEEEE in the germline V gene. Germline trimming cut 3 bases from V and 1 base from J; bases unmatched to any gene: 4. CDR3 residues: CASSSYRGSYEQYF. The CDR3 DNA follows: TGTGCCAGCAGCTCCTACAGGGGTTCCTACGAGCAGTACTTC.

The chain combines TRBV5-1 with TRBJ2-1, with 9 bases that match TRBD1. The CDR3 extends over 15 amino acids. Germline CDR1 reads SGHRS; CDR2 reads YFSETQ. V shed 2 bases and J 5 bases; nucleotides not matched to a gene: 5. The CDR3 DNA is TGCGCCAGCAGCTTACAGGGGGCTATGAACAATGAGCAGTTCTTC. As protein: CASSLQGAMNNEQFF.

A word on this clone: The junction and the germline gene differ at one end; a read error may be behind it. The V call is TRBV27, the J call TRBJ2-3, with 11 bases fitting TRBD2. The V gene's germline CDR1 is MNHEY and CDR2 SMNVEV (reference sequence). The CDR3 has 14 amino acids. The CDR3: CASSSALAGDAQYF. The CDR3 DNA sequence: TGTGCCAGCAGTTCAGCACTAGCGGGAGATGCGCAGTATTTT.

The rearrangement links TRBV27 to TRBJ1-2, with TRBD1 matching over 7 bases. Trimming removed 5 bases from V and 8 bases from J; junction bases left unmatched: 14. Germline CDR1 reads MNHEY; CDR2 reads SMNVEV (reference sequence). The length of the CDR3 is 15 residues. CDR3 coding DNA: TGTGCCAGCAGTCCCTCACCGGACAGGTCTAAAGGCTACACCTTC. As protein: CASSPSPDRSKGYTF.

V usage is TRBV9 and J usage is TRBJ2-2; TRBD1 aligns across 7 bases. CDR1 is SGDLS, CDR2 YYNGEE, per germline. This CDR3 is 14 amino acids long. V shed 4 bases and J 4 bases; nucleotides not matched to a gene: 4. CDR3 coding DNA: TGTGCCAGCAGCCCGGACAGGCGCACCGGGGAGCTGTTTTTT. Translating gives CASSPDRRTGELFF.

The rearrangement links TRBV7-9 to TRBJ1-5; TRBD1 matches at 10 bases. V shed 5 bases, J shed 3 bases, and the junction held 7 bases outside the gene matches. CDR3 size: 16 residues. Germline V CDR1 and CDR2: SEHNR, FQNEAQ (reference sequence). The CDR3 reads CASSLGTGAPNQPQHF. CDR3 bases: TGTGCCAGCAGCCTCGGGACAGGGGCTCCCAATCAGCCCCAGCATTTT.

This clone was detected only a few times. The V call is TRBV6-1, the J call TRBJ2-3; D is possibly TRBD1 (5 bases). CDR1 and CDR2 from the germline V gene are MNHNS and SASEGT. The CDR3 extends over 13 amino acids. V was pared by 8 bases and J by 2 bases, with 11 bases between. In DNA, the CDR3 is TGTGCCAGCCAAGGGGTCCCCACAGATACGCAGTATTTT. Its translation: CASQGVPTDTQYF.

In nucleotides, the CDR3 is TGTGCCAGCAGCCTTGGGCCACTTTCTTATGGCTACACCTTC. Protein product: CASSLGPLSYGYTF. The chain has TRBV7-2 and TRBJ1-2, with D unresolved. CDR3 size: 14 residues. Germline V gives CDR1 SGHTA, CDR2 FQGNSA. Trimming removed 5 bases at V and 5 bases at J, with 15 bases between.

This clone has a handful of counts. The CDR3, as DNA: TGTGCCAGCAGTGGGCGACTACAAAGCTCCTACAATGAGCAGTTCTTC. The encoded protein is CASSGRLQSSYNEQFF. The chain links TRBV2 to TRBJ2-1; tentative D call: TRBD2 (5 bases). CDR1 and CDR2 from the germline V gene are SNHLY and FYNNEI. V was trimmed by 4 bases and J by 0 bases, leaving 13 bases between them. The CDR3 extends over 16 amino acids.

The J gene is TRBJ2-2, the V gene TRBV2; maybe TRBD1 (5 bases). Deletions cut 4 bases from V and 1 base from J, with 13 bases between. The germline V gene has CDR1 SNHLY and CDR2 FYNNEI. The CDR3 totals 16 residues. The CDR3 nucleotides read TGTGCCAGCAGTGTTGGGGCGACAAAGAACACCGGGGAGCTGTTTTTT. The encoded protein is CASSVGATKNTGELFF.

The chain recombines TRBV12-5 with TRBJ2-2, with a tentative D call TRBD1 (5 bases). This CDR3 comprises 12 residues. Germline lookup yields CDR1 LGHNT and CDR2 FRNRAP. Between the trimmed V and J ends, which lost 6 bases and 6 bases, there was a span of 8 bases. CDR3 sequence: CASGETAGELFF. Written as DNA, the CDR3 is TGTGCTAGTGGAGAGACAGCCGGGGAGCTGTTTTTT. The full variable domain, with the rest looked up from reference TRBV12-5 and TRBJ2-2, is DARVTQTPRHKVTEMGQEVTMRCQPILGHNTVFWYRQTMMQGLELLAYFRNRAPLDDSGMPKDRFSAEMPDATLATLKIQPSEPRDSAVYFCASGETAGELFFGEGSRLTVL.

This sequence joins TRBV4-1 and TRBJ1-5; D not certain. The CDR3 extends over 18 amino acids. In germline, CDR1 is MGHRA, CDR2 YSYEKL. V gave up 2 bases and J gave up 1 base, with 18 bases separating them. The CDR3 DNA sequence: TGCGCCAGCAGCCAATGGGTGTCTAGGATTGTCAGCAATCAGCCCCAGCATTTT. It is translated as CASSQWVSRIVSNQPQHF.

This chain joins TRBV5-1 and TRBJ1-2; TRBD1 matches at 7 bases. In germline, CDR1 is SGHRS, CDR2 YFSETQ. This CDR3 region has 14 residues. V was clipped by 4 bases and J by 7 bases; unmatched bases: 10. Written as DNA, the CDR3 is TGCGCCAGCAGCCCAATTCCGACAGGGTTTGGCTACACCTTC. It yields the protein CASSPIPTGFGYTF. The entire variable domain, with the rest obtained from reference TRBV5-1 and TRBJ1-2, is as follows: KAGVTQTPRYLIKTRGQQVTLSCSPISGHRSVSWYQQTPGQGLQFLFEYFSETQRNKGNFPGRFSGRQFSNSRSEMNVSTLELGDSALYLCASSPIPTGFGYTFGSGTRLTVV.